Following are 22 T cell receptor beta chains from one sample sequenced in a study of T cell responses to AZD1222 COVID-19 vaccine. Using immunoSEQ multiplex PCR, the repertoire was profiled, and TCRdb retains in-frame clones only, with some absent. Of about 140,000 clones listed, 80% to 95% are singletons. Here the sequenced sample was peripheral blood, taken 28 days after the second AZD1222 dose. The receptors derive from an adult who received the AZD1222 COVID-19 vaccine.

The chain couples TRBV28 to TRBJ1-5, with D hard to call. Germline assignment: CDR1 MDHEN and CDR2 SYDVKM. Trimming removed 3 bases from V and 2 bases from J, with 14 bases in between. The CDR3 loop spans 16 amino acids. The CDR3 sequence: CASSFLGEEGNQPQHF. In DNA form, the CDR3 reads TGTGCCAGCAGTTTTCTGGGTGAAGAGGGCAATCAGCCCCAGCATTTT.

The chain is built from TRBV18 and TRBJ1-2; maybe TRBD1 (5 bases). The V end was cut by 5 bases, the J end by 5 bases, with 12 bases between. From germline, CDR1 is KGHSH and CDR2 LQKENI. CDR3 length equals 13 residues. CDR3 in DNA: TGTGCCAGCTCAATAGGGGAGAGGTATGGCTACACCTTC. Translation gives CASSIGERYGYTF.

The chain couples TRBV24-1 to TRBJ2-5; 12 bases are shared with TRBD2. Germline V gene sequence: CDR1 KGHDR, CDR2 SFDVKD. V gave up 3 bases and J gave up 1 base; unmatched junction bases: 11. The CDR3 sequence is 19 residues long. This chain's CDR3 is CATSDQRLAGVNFQETQYF. The DNA of the CDR3 is TGTGCCACCAGTGATCAGCGACTAGCGGGAGTCAATTTCCAAGAGACCCAGTACTTC.

This chain links TRBV20-1 with TRBJ1-1; 8 nucleotides agree with TRBD1. This CDR3 contains 14 residues. CDR1 and CDR2 (germline): DFQATT, SNEGSKA (reference sequence). V shed 3 bases, J shed 4 bases, and the junction held 7 bases outside the gene matches. CDR3 sequence reads: CSASKTGVGTEAFF. The DNA for the CDR3 is TGCAGTGCTAGTAAGACAGGGGTCGGCACTGAAGCTTTCTTT.

This clone turned up a few times. The chain links TRBV28 to TRBJ1-4, with 11 bases matching TRBD1. CDR3 size: 15 residues. V shed 4 bases and J 6 bases; nucleotides not matched to a gene: 4. Germline values: CDR1 MDHEN, CDR2 SYDVKM. The DNA of the CDR3 is TGTGCCAGCAGTTCCGGACAGGGGGCCGATGAAAAACTGTTTTTT. Amino acids: CASSSGQGADEKLFF.

V and J are TRBV9 and TRBJ1-1; TRBD1 aligns across 8 bases. The V gene end was trimmed by 3 bases and the J gene end by 0 bases; junction bases not matched to a gene: 7. CDR1 is SGDLS and CDR2 is YYNGEE in the germline V gene. The CDR3 loop spans 16 amino acids. This chain's CDR3 is CASSEGQAFMNTEAFF. As DNA, the CDR3 is TGTGCCAGCAGCGAGGGACAGGCTTTCATGAACACTGAAGCTTTCTTT.

Details on this clone: The junction differs from germline at one of its ends, possibly a read error. This chain uses TRBV23-1 with TRBJ1-1; no clear D. TRBV23-1 is filed as an ORF, its function uncertain. The CDR3 has 10 residues. The CDR3 DNA follows: TGCGCCAGCAGTCCCGATGGGAGAATCTTT. Translation gives CASSPDGRIF.

The chain carries TRBV7-2 and TRBJ2-1; 11 bases match TRBD2. V lost 2 bases and J lost 7; bases outside the gene matches: 4. Germline V gives CDR1 SGHTA, CDR2 FQGNSA. The CDR3 runs 15 residues. CDR3 in DNA: TGTGCCAGCAGCTTATCTAGCGGGAGGAGAAATGAGCAGTTCTTC. It encodes CASSLSSGRRNEQFF.

V is TRBV4-3 and J is TRBJ2-1; TRBD2 agrees at 10 bases. In germline, CDR1 is LGHNA, CDR2 YSLEER. V was clipped by 1 base and J by 2 bases; unmatched bases: 5. CDR3 length equals 17 residues. DNA for the CDR3: TGCGCCAGCAGCCAAGGGCCCACTAGCGGGACCTACAATGAGCAGTTCTTC. It yields the protein CASSQGPTSGTYNEQFF.

This sequence joins TRBV28 and TRBJ2-2; 7 bases line up with TRBD1. The CDR3 length is 17 residues. The ends lost 6 bases at V and 4 bases at J; junction bases unmatched: 14. Germline V gene data show CDR1 as MDHEN and CDR2 as SYDVKM. Here the CDR3 DNA reads TGTGCCAGCAGCCCGGGACAGCCCAAAATGAGCACCGGGGAGCTGTTTTTT. Protein: CASSPGQPKMSTGELFF.

The V call is TRBV3-1 (or the pseudogene TRBV3-2), the J call TRBJ1-3; D gene ambiguous. The CDR3 contains 16 residues. The germline gives CDR1 LGHDT, CDR2 YNNKEL (reference sequence). V lost 4 bases to trimming and J lost 4 bases, with 17 bases between them. The CDR3 region has the DNA TGTGCCAGCAGCCGTTACGACCAACTAGCGGGAAACACCATATATTTT. It encodes CASSRYDQLAGNTIYF.

This chain links TRBV7-2 with TRBJ2-7; TRBD2 matches at 11 bases. Germline CDR1 reads SGHTA; CDR2 reads FQGNSA. This CDR3 comprises 15 residues. Trimming cost V 5 bases and J 3 bases; bases outside gene matches: 6. CDR3 amino acids: CASSVHLAGGYEQYF. DNA of the CDR3: TGTGCCAGCAGCGTTCATCTAGCGGGGGGCTACGAGCAGTACTTC.

V and J are TRBV7-2 and TRBJ1-1, with TRBD1 matching 9 bases. Germline trimming cut 5 bases from V and 1 base from J; bases unmatched to any gene: 8. This CDR3 is 16 amino acids long. Germline V CDR1 and CDR2: SGHTA, FQGNSA. The CDR3 nucleotides read TGTGCCAGCAGCCTTAGACAGGGGGTAACGAACACTGAAGCTTTCTTT. It encodes CASSLRQGVTNTEAFF.

J is TRBJ2-5 and V is TRBV25-1; 7 nucleotides line up with TRBD1. Losses at the gene ends were 5 bases for V and 4 bases for J; bases not matched to a gene: 4. The CDR3 has 13 amino acids. Germline CDR1 MGHDK, CDR2 SYGVNS. CDR3 protein: CASSQTGRETQYF. DNA for the CDR3: TGTGCCAGCAGTCAGACAGGGAGAGAGACCCAGTACTTC. Full variable domain (rest looked up from reference TRBV25-1 and TRBJ2-5): EADIYQTPRYLVIGTGKKITLECSQTMGHDKMYWYQQDPGMELHLIHYSYGVNSTEKGDLSSESTVSRIRTEHFPLTLESARPSHTSQYLCASSQTGRETQYFGPGTRLLVL.

The chain joins TRBV30 to TRBJ1-4; perhaps TRBD1 as D (5 bases). Deletions cut 4 bases from V and 5 bases from J, with 20 bases between. Per the germline V gene, CDR1 is GTSNPN and CDR2 is SVGIG (reference sequence). This CDR3 region has 16 residues. The CDR3 nucleotides read TGTGCCTGGATGCCCCCTTGGAGGAGGGGAAATGAAAAACTGTTTTTT. Translation: CAWMPPWRRGNEKLFF.

The rearrangement uses TRBV7-6 and TRBJ1-3, with 10 bases identical to TRBD1. This CDR3 contains 16 residues. The trim removed 5 bases at V and 2 bases at J, leaving 6 bases unmatched. The germline CDR1 and CDR2 sequences are SGHVS and FNYEAQ. The CDR3 nucleotides read TGTGCCAGCAGCATGACAGGGGGCTTTACTGGAAACACCATATATTTT. Amino acids: CASSMTGGFTGNTIYF.

The chain couples TRBV7-8 to TRBJ2-3; D gene uncertain. Trimming took off 5 bases at V and 2 bases at J, with 5 bases between the two ends. CDR3 length: 12 residues. The germline CDR1 and CDR2 sequences are SGHVS and FQNEAQ. The CDR3 region is CASSPVTDTQYF. DNA for the CDR3: TGTGCCAGCAGCCCCGTCACAGATACGCAGTATTTT.

The rearrangement joins TRBV20-1 to TRBJ1-2; 7 bases line up with TRBD1. After removal of 3 bases from V and 8 bases from J, the junction contained 9 bases not matched to a gene. CDR1 and CDR2 (germline): DFQATT, SNEGSKA (reference sequence). CDR3 size: 13 residues. The CDR3 region is CSASQGVGVGYTF. DNA of the CDR3: TGCAGTGCTAGTCAGGGGGTGGGGGTCGGCTACACCTTC.

V and J are TRBV5-1 and TRBJ1-1; the D is unclear. V lost 1 base, J lost 0 bases, and 13 bases lay in between. Per germline, CDR1 SGHRS and CDR2 YFSETQ. The CDR3 is made up of 16 amino acids. CDR3: CASSLSSGVMNTEAFF. The DNA of the CDR3 is TGCGCCAGCAGCTTGAGCTCGGGTGTGATGAACACTGAAGCTTTCTTT.

The chain links TRBV27 to TRBJ2-7; unclear D gene. The CDR3 contains 13 residues. Trimming took off 2 bases at V and 7 bases at J, with 12 bases between the two ends. Germline CDR1 and CDR2: MNHEY and SMNVEV (reference sequence). CDR3 sequence reads: CASSLSASGEQYF. The CDR3 DNA reads as TGTGCCAGCAGTTTAAGTGCATCTGGGGAGCAGTACTTC.

This chain links TRBV5-5 with TRBJ2-1; no reliable D call. Looked up from germline, CDR1 is SGHKS and CDR2 is YYEKEE (reference sequence). The CDR3 extends over 14 amino acids. Trimming took off 0 bases at V and 6 bases at J, with 10 bases between the two ends. The CDR3 loop reads CASSLGLDGNEQFF. CDR3 sequence (DNA): TGTGCCAGCAGCTTGGGCCTAGACGGCAATGAGCAGTTCTTC.

The gene calls are TRBV19 and TRBJ1-2; 10 bases align to TRBD1. This CDR3 has 12 amino acids. Per germline, CDR1 LNHDA and CDR2 SQIVND (reference sequence). Trimming took 6 bases from V and 9 from J; bases not matched to a gene: 4. As DNA, the CDR3 is TGTGCCAGTAGCAGGGACAGGGGACGCTACACCTTC. Translation gives CASSRDRGRYTF.